This record covers a single T cell receptor (beta chain). Its antigen is currently unknown. The ends were cut back, 4 bases at V and 7 bases at J, with 18 bases in the middle. The CDR3 consists of 14 residues. CDR1 SGDLS and CDR2 YYNGEE come from the germline V gene. The data stem from a study of shared clonotypes between healthy human individuals. At the level of the study: For every donor, three CD4 naive, three CD4 memory, two CD8 naive and one CD8 memory plates were used.

Study findings and constraints: Non-shared clonotypes had lower generation probabilities than those shared by all four donors. Only a few donors were included, so the genetic and exposure-history diversity represented was limited.

Terminally differentiated effector memory CD45RA+ cells were left out of the naive CD8 fraction, which was CD45RO-negative and positively selected for CCR7. Sorted-subset replicate PCR reactions were performed with around 200 ng DNA, corresponding to about 32,000 T cell genomes. Some clones are missing from TCRdb's copy, which holds only in-frame ones; the method was immunoSEQ multiplex PCR. The sample yields 600,000 or so clones, approximately 96% seen once. Input material: naive CD8+ T cells sorted from blood. This receptor was obtained from a young woman in good health. The chain links TRBV9 to TRBJ2-7; D is possibly TRBD2 (6 bases). In DNA, the CDR3 is TGTGCCAGCAGCACCCGACGGGAAGGGAGGGAGCAGTACTTC. This gives the protein CASSTRREGREQYF.